This T cell receptor beta chain was documented in a study of T-cell memory formation after mild COVID-19. This clonotype was seen only a few times. The antigen is unknown. Study results and caveats: Of the contracting clones, CD4+ ones lay mainly in CM and EM, and CD8+ ones in EMRA.

V shed 1 base and J shed 0 bases, with 1 base lying between them. The CDR3 consists of 14 residues. TCRdb re-derived calls from the 5' RACE reads in MiXCR, one entry per CDR3 protein. The table has 85,000 to 130,000 distinct CDR3 sequences, 9.5% to 15% seen once. The genes are TRBV12-3 or TRBV12-4 and TRBJ2-6; D is ambiguous. The clonotype was recovered from an adult woman who had mild COVID-19 (a few samples of this study predate the infection). Cell type and time point are not known. Sequencing was carried out using PBMCs or a T cell subset sorted from them (not recorded which). DNA of the CDR3: TGTGCCAGCAGTTTAGACTCTGGGGCCAACGTCCTGACTTTC. This codes for CASSLDSGANVLTF.